A selection of T cell receptor beta chains follows, all from one sample in a study of T cell responses to AZD1222 COVID-19 vaccine. The assay was immunoSEQ multiplex PCR, and TCRdb's table has in-frame clones only and misses some. This sample has tens of thousands of clones; 70% to 90% occur once, and the top ten carry less than 15%. The input for sequencing was peripheral blood, taken on day 0 of AZD1222 vaccination. The receptors stem from an adult in good health. Both conserved end residues are part of each CDR3. A D gene is named only where the DNA matches it firmly. A clone size is listed for some rows: how often the clone was seen (once, few, many), or a class if it is expanded.

J | V | size | D | length | CDR3 | DNA
TRBJ2-1 | TRBV6-6 | - | - | 13 | CASSWVGGNEQFF | TGTGCCAGCAGTTGGGTTGGAGGGAATGAGCAGTTCTTC
TRBJ2-1 | TRBV19 | - | - | 14 | CASSIGGSYNEQFF | TGTGCCAGTAGTATAGGGGGGTCCTACAATGAGCAGTTCTTC
TRBJ2-1 | TRBV2 | - | - | 12 | CASRGDYNEQFF | TGTGCCAGCAGGGGGGATTACAATGAGCAGTTCTTC
TRBJ2-5 | TRBV2 | - | - | 12 | CASSANQETQYF | TGTGCCAGCAGTGCCAACCAAGAGACCCAGTACTTC
TRBJ2-1 | TRBV30 | - | TRBD1 | 11 | CAWGQAREQFF | TGTGCCTGGGGACAGGCCCGTGAGCAGTTCTTC
TRBJ2-1 | TRBV27 | - | - | 12 | CASSPDGFEQFF | TGTGCCAGCAGTCCAGACGGGTTTGAGCAGTTCTTC
TRBJ2-4 | TRBV3-1/TRBV3-2 | - | - | 14 | CASSQGGTENIQYF | TGTGCCAGCAGCCAAGGCGGGACGGAAAACATTCAGTACTTC
TRBJ1-6 | TRBV5-4 | - | - | 14 | CASSLARERSPLHF | TGTGCCAGCAGCTTGGCCCGGGAGCGCTCACCCCTCCACTTT
TRBJ1-5 | TRBV3-1/TRBV3-2 | medium-sized | - | 13 | CASSPGGNQPQHF | TGTGCCAGCAGCCCGGGGGGCAATCAGCCCCAGCATTTT
TRBJ2-7 | TRBV3-1/TRBV3-2 | - | TRBD2 | 14 | CASSQGGGSYEQYF | TGTGCCAGCAGCCAAGGCGGGGGATCCTACGAGCAGTACTTC
TRBJ1-1 | TRBV11-1 | - | - | 16 | CASSNRAGPMNTEAFF | TGTGCCAGCAGCAATCGGGCAGGGCCCATGAACACTGAAGCTTTCTTT
TRBJ1-4 | TRBV7-2 | - | - | 15 | CASSFLGRWDEKLFF | TGTGCCAGCAGCTTTTTAGGACGGTGGGATGAAAAACTGTTTTTT
TRBJ1-1 | TRBV2 | - | - | 14 | CASSFKGSDTEAFF | TGTGCCAGCAGTTTTAAGGGGTCGGACACTGAAGCTTTCTTT
TRBJ1-1 | TRBV6-2/TRBV6-3 | few | - | 13 | CASSIGPNTEAFF | TGTGCCAGCAGCATTGGTCCGAACACTGAAGCTTTCTTT
TRBJ1-3 | TRBV28 | few | - | 15 | CASSLDGYSGNTIYF | TGTGCCAGCAGTTTGGACGGTTACTCTGGAAACACCATATATTTT
TRBJ2-5 | TRBV3-1/TRBV3-2 | - | - | 16 | CASSPYPQSYQETQYF | TGTGCCAGCAGCCCTTATCCACAGTCGTACCAAGAGACCCAGTACTTC
TRBJ1-1 | TRBV2 | - | - | 14 | CASRNPTPNTEAFF | TGTGCCAGCAGGAACCCCACCCCGAACACTGAAGCTTTCTTT
TRBJ2-7 | TRBV6-2/TRBV6-3 | - | - | 15 | CASSLLGDRTYEQYF | TGTGCCAGCAGTTTATTGGGAGACAGGACCTACGAGCAGTACTTC
TRBJ1-2 | TRBV28 | - | - | 14 | CASRRPGIGEGYTF | TGTGCCAGCAGAAGACCAGGGATCGGAGAGGGCTACACCTTC
TRBJ2-2 | TRBV24-1 | - | - | 16 | CATSDFRTRESGELFF | TGTGCCACCAGTGATTTCCGGACGAGGGAGAGCGGGGAGCTGTTTTTT
TRBJ1-4 | TRBV7-9 | once | TRBD1 | 18 | CASSYGQGARLDNEKLFF | TGTGCCAGCAGCTACGGACAGGGGGCGCGTCTTGATAATGAAAAACTGTTTTTT
TRBJ1-3 | TRBV3-1/TRBV3-2 | - | TRBD1 | 15 | CASSQDLTGAHTIYF | TGTGCCAGCAGCCAAGATTTGACAGGGGCGCACACCATATATTTT
TRBJ2-1 | TRBV6-1 | - | - | 14 | CASSEAMRAYEQFF | TGTGCCAGCAGTGAAGCTATGAGGGCATATGAGCAGTTCTTC
TRBJ2-5 | TRBV3-1/TRBV3-2 | - | TRBD2 | 15 | CASSPPTSGGSTQYF | TGTGCCAGCAGCCCGCCGACTAGCGGGGGAAGTACCCAGTACTTC
TRBJ1-1 | TRBV7-2 | - | - | 14 | CASSLYVMNTEAFF | TGTGCCAGCAGCTTATATGTCATGAACACTGAAGCTTTCTTT
TRBJ2-5 | TRBV18 | - | - | 13 | CASSPSPQETQYF | TGTGCCAGCTCACCATCCCCTCAAGAGACCCAGTACTTC
TRBJ2-5 | TRBV5-5 | once | - | 13 | CASSLVPEETQYF | TGTGCCAGCAGCTTGGTCCCAGAAGAGACCCAGTACTTC
TRBJ2-1 | TRBV19 | - | - | 15 | CASSAIVWTYNEQFF | TGTGCCAGTAGTGCGATAGTGTGGACCTACAATGAGCAGTTCTTC
TRBJ1-3 | TRBV5-6 | - | - | 15 | CASSLVDSAGNTIYF | TGTGCCAGCAGCTTGGTTGACAGCGCTGGAAACACCATATATTTT
TRBJ1-6 | TRBV19 | - | - | 16 | CASQSGGTIDNSPLHF | TGTGCCAGTCAAAGTGGTGGGACTATAGATAATTCACCCCTCCACTTT
TRBJ2-3 | TRBV27 | - | TRBD2 | 16 | CASRIIAGASTDTQYF | TGTGCCAGCAGAATCATAGCGGGGGCTAGCACAGATACGCAGTATTTT
TRBJ1-2 | TRBV9 | - | - | 17 | CASSEPLSGHTYYGYTF | TGTGCCAGCAGCGAGCCGCTAAGCGGTCACACCTACTATGGCTACACCTTC
TRBJ1-2 | TRBV7-2 | - | - | 15 | CASSPSRAHPYGYTF | TGTGCCAGCAGTCCCTCCAGAGCCCACCCCTATGGCTACACCTTC
TRBJ1-6 | TRBV18 | - | - | 13 | CASSRGERAILHF | TGTGCCAGCTCACGGGGGGAAAGGGCGATCCTCCACTTT
TRBJ2-7 | TRBV6-5 | - | - | 11 | CASTYEYEQYF | TGTGCCAGCACCTACGAGTACGAGCAGTACTTC
TRBJ2-1 | TRBV6-6 | - | - | 12 | CASNGLRNEQFF | TGTGCCAGCAACGGGCTGAGAAATGAGCAGTTCTTC
TRBJ1-2 | TRBV7-9 | - | - | 12 | CASSPDSAGYTF | TGTGCCAGCAGCCCCGACTCGGCGGGCTACACCTTC
TRBJ2-7 | TRBV30 | - | - | 14 | CAWKPGHGGYEQYF | TGTGCCTGGAAGCCGGGACATGGGGGGTACGAGCAGTACTTC
TRBJ1-1 | TRBV4-1 | - | TRBD1 | 15 | CASSPNDRANTEAFF | TGCGCCAGCAGCCCGAACGACAGGGCTAACACTGAAGCTTTCTTT
TRBJ2-7 | TRBV5-8 | - | - | 12 | CASSLRMGEQYF | TGTGCCAGCAGCTTGCGCATGGGCGAGCAGTACTTC